Sequencing of this T cell receptor (beta chain) was carried out in a study of Ad26.COV2.S vaccination and SARS-CoV-2 variants. Study results and caveats: Reported findings describe substantial breadth in spike-specific CD8+ and CD4+ T cell responses following vaccination.

Comments on this clone: The antigen remains unidentified.

The CDR3 consists of 21 residues. V was cut by 1 base and J by 4 bases, with 29 bases left in between. Germline assignment: CDR1 LGHDT and CDR2 YNNKEL (reference sequence). TCRdb keeps only in-frame clones here, not all; method: immunoSEQ multiplex PCR. Of about 440,000 clones listed, 90% are singletons. Described treatment: around 19 received Ad26.COV2.S at low or high dose, single or two shots; about 5 received placebo; per-sample allocation not given. The investigators took samples on day 63 after the first vaccine or placebo injection. The source of this sequence is a person aged 18-65 years who received the Ad26.COV2.S COVID-19 vaccine or a placebo. The chain links TRBV3-1 (or the pseudogene TRBV3-2) to TRBJ2-4; tentatively, D is TRBD1 or TRBD2 (7 bases each). The sample in question was peripheral blood, obtained in a trial of Ad26.COV2.S vaccine versus placebo. CDR3 region: CASSQGWEGLGGGGKKNIQYF. CDR3 nucleotide sequence: TGTGCCAGCAGCCAAGGCTGGGAAGGACTAGGGGGCGGTGGAAAGAAAAACATTCAGTACTTC.